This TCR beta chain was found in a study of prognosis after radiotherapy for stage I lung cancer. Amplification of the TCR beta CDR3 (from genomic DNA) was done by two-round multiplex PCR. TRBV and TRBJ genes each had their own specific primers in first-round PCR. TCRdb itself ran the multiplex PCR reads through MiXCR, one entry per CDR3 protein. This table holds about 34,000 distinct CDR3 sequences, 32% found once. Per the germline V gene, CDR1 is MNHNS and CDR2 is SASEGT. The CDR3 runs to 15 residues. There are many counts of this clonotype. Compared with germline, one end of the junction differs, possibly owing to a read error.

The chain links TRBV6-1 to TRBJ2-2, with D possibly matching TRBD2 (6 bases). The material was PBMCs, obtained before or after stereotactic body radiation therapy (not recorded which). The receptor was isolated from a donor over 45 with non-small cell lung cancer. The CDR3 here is CASREGTGNTGELFF. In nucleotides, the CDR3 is TGTGCCAGCAGGGAAGGGACTGGGAACACCGGGGAGCTGTTTTTT.